The 10 T cell receptor beta chains below all came from one sample that was sequenced in a study of vaccination and CD4 T cells after COVID-19. For these receptors, no antigen is known. Time point specified: late sampling 161 to 241 days after vaccination in a few convalescent patients. The treatment denotes: approximately 11-day PBMC culture with coronavirus spike peptide pools or control peptides (ViraFEST assay). The Oncomine TCR Beta short-read assay was what sequenced the DNA obtained from cultured CD4+ T cells. One entry per CDR3 protein, called by TCRdb with MiXCR from the PCR reads. The sample holds 20,000 to 25,000 distinct CDR3 sequences, more than 45% seen once. The sequenced sample was CD4+ T cells from blood, cultured in vitro, obtained about 7 months after SARS-CoV-2 vaccination. The receptors derive from a human donor who had recovered from COVID-19.

This chain's CDR3 is CASSDSTEEAFF. For the CDR3, the DNA is TGTGCCAGCAGTGACTCGACCGAAGAAGCTTTCTTT. This rearrangement joins TRBV6-4 to TRBJ1-1; D ambiguous. The V end was cut by 0 bases, the J end by 8 bases, with 7 bases between. CDR3 size: 12 residues. Germline loops: CDR1 MRHNA, CDR2 SNTAGT.

This sequence joins TRBV7-3 and TRBJ2-1; D is unclear. The V end lost 1 base, the J end lost 6 bases, and 16 bases lay between the germline ends. The CDR3 contains 16 residues. CDR1 is SGHTA, CDR2 FQGTGA, per germline. The CDR3: CASSLMSSSSPNEQFF. In nucleotides, the CDR3 is TGTGCCAGCAGCTTAATGTCTTCGAGCTCGCCCAATGAGCAGTTCTTC.

The chain joins TRBV5-4 to TRBJ1-2; 8 nucleotides match TRBD1. Germline V gene sequence: CDR1 SGHNT, CDR2 YYREEE (reference sequence). The CDR3 runs to 16 residues. After removal of 4 bases from V and 0 bases from J, the junction contained 8 bases not matched to a gene. Written as DNA, the CDR3 is TGTGCCAGCAGCCTCGGACAGGGCAGACCTAACTATGGCTACACCTTC. It specifies CASSLGQGRPNYGYTF.

The J gene is TRBJ2-5, the V gene TRBV20-1, with TRBD2 as a possible D gene (5 bases). V was trimmed by 4 bases and J by 2 bases, leaving 14 bases between them. CDR3 size: 14 residues. Germline assignment: CDR1 DFQATT and CDR2 SNEGSKA (reference sequence). The CDR3 region has the DNA TGCAGTGCTAAGACTACGGGGAGACAAGAGACCCAGTACTTC. Protein product: CSAKTTGRQETQYF.

This clonotype has a handful of counts. CDR3 amino acids: CASSLYTANGYTF. The CDR3 DNA is TGTGCCAGCAGCTTGTATACAGCAAATGGCTACACCTTC. The chain uses TRBV7-2 and TRBJ1-2; the D is unclear. Germline assignment: CDR1 SGHTA and CDR2 FQGNSA. CDR3 size: 13 residues. V shed 3 bases and J shed 6 bases, with 11 bases lying between them.

This clonotype was seen only a few times. The rearrangement joins TRBV15 to TRBJ1-5; TRBD1 matches at 11 bases. The CDR3 runs to 14 residues. V dropped 5 bases and J dropped 5; count of bases not matched to a gene: 2. CDR1 and CDR2 from the germline V gene are LNHNV and YYDKDF (reference sequence). In DNA form, the CDR3 reads TGTGCCACCAGCCGGGACAGGGGGGATCAGCCCCAGCATTTT. Its translation is CATSRDRGDQPQHF.

This clonotype was seen a handful of times. The V and J genes are TRBV24-1 and TRBJ1-2; D is ambiguous. CDR3 length equals 15 residues. The V end was cut by 2 bases, the J end by 5 bases, with 14 bases between. Germline assignment: CDR1 KGHDR and CDR2 SFDVKD. The CDR3 sequence is CATSDSSDPRYGYTF. The CDR3 bases are TGTGCCACCAGTGATTCGAGCGACCCGCGGTATGGCTACACCTTC.

The rearrangement uses TRBV6-2 or TRBV6-3 and TRBJ2-5; 13 bases map to TRBD2. The CDR3 is 14 amino acids. V gave up 9 bases and J gave up 2 bases; unmatched junction bases: 3. Germline values: CDR1 MNHEY, CDR2 SVGEGT. CDR3 in amino acids: CARGLAGKQETQYF. The DNA of the CDR3 is TGTGCCAGGGGACTAGCGGGGAAACAAGAGACCCAGTACTTC.

The rearrangement joins TRBV20-1 to TRBJ2-7; D is ambiguous. CDR3 length equals 16 residues. The V gene's germline CDR1 is DFQATT and CDR2 SNEGSKA (reference sequence). V dropped 3 bases and J dropped 3 bases, with 21 bases sitting between them. For the CDR3, the DNA is TGCAGTGCTAGGGGCCCTCGGGTATCGGAAAACTACGAGCAGTACTTC. Translation: CSARGPRVSENYEQYF.

This clonotype was seen more than once but under ten times. The V and J genes are TRBV20-1 and TRBJ2-5; D is uncertain. The CDR3 consists of 11 residues. Germline V gives CDR1 DFQATT, CDR2 SNEGSKA (reference sequence). Trimming took off 2 bases at V and 5 bases at J, with 6 bases between the two ends. The CDR3 is CSARLVETQYF. The CDR3 DNA sequence: TGCAGTGCTAGACTAGTGGAGACCCAGTACTTC.